This passage covers 5 T cell receptor beta chains from one sample sequenced in a study of cytomegalovirus exposure and HLA in healthy donors. Amplification used 60 Vbeta primers and 13 Jbeta primers. Measured with immunoSEQ multiplex PCR; TCRdb has only the in-frame clones, and not every one. The repertoire holds around 170,000 clones, with more than 60% as singletons. Sequencing input: PBMCs. These TCRs come from a woman between 45 and 65 years old in good health and CMV-seropositive.

The rearrangement uses TRBV28 and TRBJ1-3, with D perhaps matching TRBD1 (5 bases). The V end was cut by 6 bases, the J end by 3 bases, with 15 bases between. Germline V lookup: CDR1 MDHEN, CDR2 SYDVKM. The CDR3 totals 15 residues. Written as DNA, the CDR3 is TGTGCCAGCAGACTGAACCGTGACAGTGGAAACACCATATATTTT. It specifies CASRLNRDSGNTIYF.

For the CDR3, the DNA is TGTGCCACGGAGGGGGCGAATGATGAAAAACTGTTTTTT. This gives the protein CATEGANDEKLFF. The V and J genes are TRBV6-1 and TRBJ1-4, with TRBD1 identical over 7 bases. The germline gives CDR1 MNHNS, CDR2 SASEGT. The junction had 8 bases not matched to a gene; V was cut back by 10 bases and J by 6 bases. This CDR3 spans 13 amino acids.

V usage is TRBV4-1 and J usage is TRBJ1-5; 8 bases line up with TRBD1. CDR1 is MGHRA, CDR2 YSYEKL, per germline. The CDR3 spans 16 residues. Losses at the gene ends were 2 bases for V and 9 bases for J; bases not matched to a gene: 12. CDR3 in amino acids: CASSQLQGGGDLPQHF. The CDR3 bases are TGCGCCAGCAGCCAACTACAGGGGGGGGGAGATTTGCCCCAGCATTTT.

The genes are TRBV5-8 and TRBJ1-1; D is ambiguous. Per the germline V gene, CDR1 is SGHTS and CDR2 is YDEGEE. The germline V and J ends were trimmed by 2 bases and 2 bases, with 10 bases remaining between them. The CDR3 loop spans 14 amino acids. CDR3 in amino acids: CASSFSGFNTEAFF. The CDR3 bases are TGTGCCAGCAGCTTTTCCGGTTTCAACACTGAAGCTTTCTTT.

V gene TRBV7-9 combines with J gene TRBJ2-7; 9 positions agree with TRBD1. The V gene end was trimmed by 5 bases and the J gene end by 3 bases; junction bases not matched to a gene: 8. The CDR3 contains 15 residues. Looked up from germline, CDR1 is SEHNR and CDR2 is FQNEAQ (reference sequence). CDR3 loop: CASSQAGQGFYEQYF. The CDR3 region has the DNA TGTGCCAGCAGCCAAGCAGGACAGGGGTTCTACGAGCAGTACTTC. The entire variable domain, with the rest obtained from reference TRBV7-9 and TRBJ2-7, is as follows: DTGVSQNPRHKITKRGQNVTFRCDPISEHNRLYWYRQTLGQGPEFLTYFQNEAQLEKSRLLSDRFSAERPKGSFSTLEIQRTEQGDSAMYLCASSQAGQGFYEQYFGPGTRLTVT.